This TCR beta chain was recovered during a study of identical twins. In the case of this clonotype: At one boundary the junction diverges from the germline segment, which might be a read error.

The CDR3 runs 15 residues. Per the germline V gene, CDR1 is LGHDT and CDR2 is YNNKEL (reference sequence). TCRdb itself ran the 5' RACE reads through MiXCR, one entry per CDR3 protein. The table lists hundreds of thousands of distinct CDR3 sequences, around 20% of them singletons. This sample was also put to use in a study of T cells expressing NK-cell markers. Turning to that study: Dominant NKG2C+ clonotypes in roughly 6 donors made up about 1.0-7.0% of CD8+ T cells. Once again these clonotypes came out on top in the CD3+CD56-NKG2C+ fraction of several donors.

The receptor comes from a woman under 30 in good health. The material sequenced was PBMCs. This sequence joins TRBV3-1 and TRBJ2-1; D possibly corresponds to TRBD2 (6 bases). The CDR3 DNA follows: TGTGCCAGCAGGTTACTAGCTAGCTCCTACAATGAGCTGTTCTTC. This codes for CASRLLASSYNELFF.